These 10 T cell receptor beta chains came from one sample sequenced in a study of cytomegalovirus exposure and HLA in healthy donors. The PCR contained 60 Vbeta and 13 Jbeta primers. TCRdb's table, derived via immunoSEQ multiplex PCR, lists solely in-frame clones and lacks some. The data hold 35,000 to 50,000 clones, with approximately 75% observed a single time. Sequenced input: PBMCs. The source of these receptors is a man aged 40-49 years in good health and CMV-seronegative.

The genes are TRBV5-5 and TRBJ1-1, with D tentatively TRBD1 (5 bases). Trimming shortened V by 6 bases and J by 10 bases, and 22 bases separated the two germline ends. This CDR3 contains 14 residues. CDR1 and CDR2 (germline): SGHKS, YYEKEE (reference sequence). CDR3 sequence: CASTTVGQPPGAFF. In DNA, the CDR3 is TGTGCCAGCACCACCGTTGGACAACCTCCGGGAGCTTTCTTT.

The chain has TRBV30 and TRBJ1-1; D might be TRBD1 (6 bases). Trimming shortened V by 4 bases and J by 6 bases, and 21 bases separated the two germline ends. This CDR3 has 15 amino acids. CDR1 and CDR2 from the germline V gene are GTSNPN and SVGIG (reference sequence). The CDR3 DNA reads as TGTGCCTGGACCACAGGGACACCTCCGAGGGCTGAAGCTTTCTTT. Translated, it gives CAWTTGTPPRAEAFF.

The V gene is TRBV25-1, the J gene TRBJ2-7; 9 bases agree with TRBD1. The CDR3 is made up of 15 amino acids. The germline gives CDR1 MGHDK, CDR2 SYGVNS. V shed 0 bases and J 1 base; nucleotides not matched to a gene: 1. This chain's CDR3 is CASSEYGTGSYEQYF. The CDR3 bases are TGTGCCAGCAGTGAATATGGGACAGGGTCCTACGAGCAGTACTTC.

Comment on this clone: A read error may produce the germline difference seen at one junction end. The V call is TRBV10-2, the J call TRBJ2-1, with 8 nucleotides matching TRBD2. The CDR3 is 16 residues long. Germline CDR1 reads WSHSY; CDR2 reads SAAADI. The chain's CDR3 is CASRQPSGGAYDEQFF. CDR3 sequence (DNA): TGCGCCAGCAGGCAACCCTCGGGGGGGGCCTACGATGAGCAGTTCTTC.

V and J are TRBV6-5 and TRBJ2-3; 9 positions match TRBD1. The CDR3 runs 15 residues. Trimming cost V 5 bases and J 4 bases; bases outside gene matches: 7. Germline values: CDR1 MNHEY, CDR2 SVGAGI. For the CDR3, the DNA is TGTGCCAGCAGTCCTGGGGACAGGGTTCCAGATACGCAGTATTTT. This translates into CASSPGDRVPDTQYF.

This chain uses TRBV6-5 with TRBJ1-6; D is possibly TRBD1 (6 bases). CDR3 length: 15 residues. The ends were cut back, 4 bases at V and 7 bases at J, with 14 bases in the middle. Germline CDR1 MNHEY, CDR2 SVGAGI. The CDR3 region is CASSSPGHANSPLHF. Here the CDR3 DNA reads TGTGCCAGCAGTTCACCGGGACATGCCAATTCACCCCTCCACTTT.

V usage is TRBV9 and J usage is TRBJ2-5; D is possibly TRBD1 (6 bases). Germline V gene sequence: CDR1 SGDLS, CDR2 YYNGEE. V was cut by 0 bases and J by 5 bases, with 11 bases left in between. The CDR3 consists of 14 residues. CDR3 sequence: CASSVGGGGETQYF. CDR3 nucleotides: TGTGCCAGCAGCGTAGGAGGGGGTGGCGAGACCCAGTACTTC.

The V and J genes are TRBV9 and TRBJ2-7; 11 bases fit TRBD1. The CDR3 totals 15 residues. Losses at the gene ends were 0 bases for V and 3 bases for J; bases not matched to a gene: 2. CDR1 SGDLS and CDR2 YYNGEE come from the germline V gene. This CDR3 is CASSVGTGGGYEQYF. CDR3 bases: TGTGCCAGCAGCGTAGGGACAGGGGGCGGCTACGAGCAGTACTTC.

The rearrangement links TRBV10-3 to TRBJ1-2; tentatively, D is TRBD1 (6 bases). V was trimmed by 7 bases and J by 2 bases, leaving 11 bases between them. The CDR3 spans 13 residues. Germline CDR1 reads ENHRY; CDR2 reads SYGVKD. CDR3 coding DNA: TGTGCCATCACCAGGACAGAGAACTATGGCTACACCTTC. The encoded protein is CAITRTENYGYTF.

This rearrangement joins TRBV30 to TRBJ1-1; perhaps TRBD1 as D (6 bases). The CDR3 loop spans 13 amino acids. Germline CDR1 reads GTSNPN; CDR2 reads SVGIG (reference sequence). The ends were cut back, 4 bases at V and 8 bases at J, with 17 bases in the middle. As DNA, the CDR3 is TGTGCCTGGACTGACAACAGGGAGAAGGAAGCTTTCTTT. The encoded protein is CAWTDNREKEAFF.